This TCR beta chain appears in the sequencing data of a study of OX40 agonist ivuxolimab in advanced cancers. At the level of the study: Patients were infused with ivuxolimab every 2 weeks at 0.01 to 10 mg/kg.

Study results and limitations: Low clonal expansion, among the lowest seen, marked partial responders at 0.1-3.0 mg/kg.

A word on this clone: Its specificity is not known.

Data came from immunoSEQ multiplex PCR; TCRdb stores just in-frame clones and leaves some out. Here the sample spans almost 90,000 clones, roughly 93% being singletons. Sequenced material: CD4+ or CD8+ T cells sorted from blood, taken in a trial of the OX40 agonist ivuxolimab. This sequence originates from an adult with an advanced solid tumor such as melanoma, head and neck, liver or kidney cancer.

Here the CDR3 DNA reads TGCGCCAGCAGCTTGGCGGGCTCCGAAGAGACCCAGTACTTC. Its protein product is CASSLAGSEETQYF. The chain combines TRBV5-1 with TRBJ2-5; the D is unclear. There are 14 residues in the CDR3. CDR1 is SGHRS, CDR2 YFSETQ, per germline. Trimming took 0 bases from V and 3 from J, leaving 9 bases between them.